This entry lists 30 T cell receptor beta chains sequenced from one sample in a study of control samples from healthy donors and cancer patients. TCRdb's copy holds only in-frame clones and misses some; the assay was immunoSEQ multiplex PCR. The sample lists over 150,000 clones, about 93% occurring once. The sequenced material came from blood. The source of these receptors is a man aged 18-30 years in good health.

This chain links TRBV14 with TRBJ1-5; D unresolved. The length of the CDR3 is 13 residues. V gave up 6 bases and J gave up 4 bases, with 10 bases separating them. The V gene's germline CDR1 is SGHDN and CDR2 FVKESK. In nucleotides, the CDR3 is TGTGCCAGCAGTACGACGGGGAATCAGCCCCAGCATTTT. It translates to CASSTTGNQPQHF.

This clone was found once. The chain combines TRBV10-3 with TRBJ1-6; D possibly corresponds to TRBD1 (6 bases). V was trimmed by 5 bases and J by 5 bases, leaving 10 bases between them. The V gene's germline CDR1 is ENHRY and CDR2 SYGVKD. The CDR3 is made up of 14 amino acids. The CDR3 sequence is CAISYRVDNSPLHF. The CDR3 DNA sequence: TGTGCCATCAGTTACAGGGTGGATAATTCACCCCTCCACTTT.

The rearrangement joins TRBV2 to TRBJ2-7; D might be TRBD2 (5 bases). V was trimmed by 8 bases and J by 2 bases, leaving 16 bases between them. Germline loops: CDR1 SNHLY, CDR2 FYNNEI. CDR3 length: 14 amino acids. The CDR3 loop is CASLGQGGPYEQYF. CDR3 nucleotides: TGTGCCAGCCTAGGCCAAGGAGGTCCCTACGAGCAGTACTTC.

The CDR3, as DNA: TGTGCCAGCTCACTGAACAATGGAAACACCATATATTTT. Its protein is CASSLNNGNTIYF. The chain is built from TRBV18 and TRBJ2-2, with D hard to call. The assigned J gene may be wrong: the sequence end matches TRBJ1-3 better. Germline loops: CDR1 KGHSH, CDR2 LQKENI. This CDR3 region has 13 residues.

The chain joins TRBV18 to TRBJ2-7; D is possibly TRBD1 (6 bases). Trimming left V 4 bases short and J 5 bases short, with 18 bases between. The germline V gene has CDR1 KGHSH and CDR2 LQKENI. This CDR3 is built from 15 residues. The CDR3 region has the DNA TGTGCCAGCTCACGGGTAGGGACAAGACAGGACGAGCAGTACTTC. The encoded protein is CASSRVGTRQDEQYF.

The chain recombines TRBV6-6 with TRBJ1-2; 8 bases are shared with TRBD1. CDR3 length: 14 amino acids. Losses at the gene ends were 3 bases for V and 7 bases for J; bases not matched to a gene: 7. Germline assignment: CDR1 MNHNY and CDR2 SVGAGI (reference sequence). The CDR3 protein is CASSYSGGASGYTF. The CDR3 bases are TGTGCCAGCAGTTATTCAGGGGGCGCGTCTGGCTACACCTTC.

This chain joins TRBV10-1 and TRBJ2-7, with D tentatively TRBD2 (5 bases). The length of the CDR3 is 15 residues. Per germline, CDR1 WNHNN and CDR2 SYGVQD (reference sequence). V lost 2 bases to trimming and J lost 0 bases, with 11 bases between them. CDR3 coding DNA: TGCGCCAGCAGTGAGGAGGGAATTCCCTCCTACGAGCAGTACTTC. This translates into CASSEEGIPSYEQYF.

J is TRBJ2-7 and V is TRBV28; either TRBD1 or TRBD2 may supply D (5 bases each). This CDR3 comprises 12 residues. Trimming removed 5 bases at V and 2 bases at J, with 7 bases between. Germline V CDR1 and CDR2: MDHEN, SYDVKM. The CDR3 nucleotides read TGTGCCAGCAGTCAGGGACCCTACGAGCAGTACTTC. Translation: CASSQGPYEQYF.

The rearrangement joins TRBV25-1 to TRBJ1-5; D is undetermined. CDR3 length equals 14 residues. V lost 3 bases to trimming and J lost 3 bases, with 9 bases between them. Germline V lookup: CDR1 MGHDK, CDR2 SYGVNS. The CDR3 loop reads CASSDSGDNQPQHF. CDR3 nucleotide sequence: TGTGCCAGCAGTGATTCGGGAGACAATCAGCCCCAGCATTTT.

The table lists this clone with a few counts. This sample also contains other DNA sequences that code for the same CDR3. The chain joins TRBV2 to TRBJ2-7; D not certain. Germline assignment: CDR1 SNHLY and CDR2 FYNNEI. This CDR3 has 12 residues. V shed 4 bases and J shed 2 bases, with 6 bases lying between them. CDR3 sequence reads: CASSGETYEQYF. CDR3 DNA sequence: TGTGCCAGCAGTGGGGAAACCTACGAGCAGTACTTC.

The J gene is TRBJ2-3, the V gene TRBV5-5; a weak D match, TRBD2 (5 bases). Germline V gene data show CDR1 as SGHKS and CDR2 as YYEKEE (reference sequence). The CDR3 has 14 residues. V shed 4 bases and J shed 0 bases, with 9 bases lying between them. The CDR3 DNA reads as TGTGCCAGCAGCCAGGACTTAAGCACAGATACGCAGTATTTT. Translation gives CASSQDLSTDTQYF. Complete variable domain (other parts from reference TRBV5-5 and TRBJ2-3): DAGVTQSPTHLIKTRGQQVTLRCSPISGHKSVSWYQQVLGQGPQFIFQYYEKEERGRGNFPDRFSARQFPNYSSELNVNALLLGDSALYLCASSQDLSTDTQYFGPGTRLTVL.

The gene calls are TRBV29-1 and TRBJ1-1; no firm D call. Germline CDR1 is SQVTM and CDR2 is ANQGSEA. The CDR3 runs 11 residues. Trimming took off 1 base at V and 6 bases at J, with 6 bases between the two ends. CDR3 loop: CSVEVSAEAFF. CDR3 in DNA: TGCAGCGTTGAAGTATCCGCTGAAGCTTTCTTT.

The V gene is TRBV6-6, the J gene TRBJ1-2, with 8 bases lining up with TRBD1. This CDR3 contains 15 residues. V lost 5 bases, J lost 6 bases, and 11 bases stayed unmatched. CDR1 MNHNY and CDR2 SVGAGI come from the germline V gene (reference sequence). The CDR3 protein is CASSQKSGGGDGYTF. As DNA, the CDR3 is TGTGCCAGCAGTCAAAAATCAGGGGGCGGGGATGGCTACACCTTC.

The chain employs TRBV7-2 and TRBJ2-2; maybe TRBD2 (5 bases). The CDR3 spans 13 residues. Germline CDR1 and CDR2: SGHTA and FQGNSA. V was trimmed by 5 bases and J by 3 bases, leaving 7 bases between them. Here the CDR3 DNA reads TGTGCCAGCAGCCCGGGGTACACCGGGGAGCTGTTTTTT. Amino acid sequence: CASSPGYTGELFF.

The sample holds one count of this clone. This rearrangement joins TRBV6-5 to TRBJ1-1; D unclear. Germline lookup yields CDR1 MNHEY and CDR2 SVGAGI. The CDR3 runs to 13 residues. The V and J ends lost 8 bases and 4 bases respectively, with 14 bases between them. The CDR3 loop reads CASHLTGVTEAFF. The DNA for the CDR3 is TGTGCCAGCCACCTCACGGGTGTCACTGAAGCTTTCTTT.

The J gene is TRBJ2-3, the V gene TRBV27; TRBD1 agrees at 8 bases. This CDR3 is built from 13 residues. Germline CDR1 MNHEY, CDR2 SMNVEV (reference sequence). After removal of 4 bases from V and 10 bases from J, the junction contained 7 bases not matched to a gene. This chain's CDR3 is CASSSLNRGAQYF. DNA of the CDR3: TGTGCCAGCAGTTCCCTGAACAGGGGGGCGCAGTATTTT.

The chain uses TRBV28 and TRBJ1-1; D is ambiguous. This CDR3 contains 14 residues. CDR1 is MDHEN, CDR2 SYDVKM, per germline. V shed 6 bases and J shed 0 bases, with 11 bases lying between them. In DNA, the CDR3 is TGTGCCAGCAGGGACGGGAACTTGAACACTGAAGCTTTCTTT. Residues: CASRDGNLNTEAFF.

The V gene is TRBV7-3, the J gene TRBJ2-5, with a tentative D call TRBD2 (5 bases). This CDR3 contains 15 residues. The germline V gene has CDR1 SGHTA and CDR2 FQGTGA. V lost 2 bases and J lost 2, with 12 bases in between. The CDR3 DNA reads TGTGCCAGCAGCTTAGGTCTACTAGAACAAGAGACCCAGTACTTC. Amino acids: CASSLGLLEQETQYF.

The chain couples TRBV30 to TRBJ1-5; unclear D gene. The CDR3 length is 13 residues. CDR1 GTSNPN and CDR2 SVGIG come from the germline V gene (reference sequence). With 2 bases removed from V and 3 bases from J, the gap between germline ends came to 8 bases. The CDR3 bases are TGTGCCTGGAGTAGTAGGTCCAATCAGCCCCAGCATTTT. Protein product: CAWSSRSNQPQHF.

The chain recombines TRBV18 with TRBJ2-5; D remains ambiguous. In germline, CDR1 is KGHSH, CDR2 LQKENI. The CDR3 covers 12 residues. The germline V and J ends were trimmed by 2 bases and 2 bases, with 3 bases remaining between them. CDR3 DNA: TGTGCCAGCTCACCAACTCAAGAGACCCAGTACTTC. Amino acids: CASSPTQETQYF.

The V call is TRBV4-2, the J call TRBJ2-3; 10 positions match TRBD2. With V trimmed by 1 base and J by 2 bases, 3 bases remained unmatched. This CDR3 has 16 amino acids. CDR1 LGHNA and CDR2 YNFKEQ come from the germline V gene. The CDR3 sequence is CASSQASGGITDTQYF. The CDR3 DNA reads as TGTGCCAGCAGCCAAGCTAGCGGGGGTATCACAGATACGCAGTATTTT.

CDR3 DNA: TGCGCCAGCAGCACGCGCACAGGGGGCTCTGGAAACACCATATATTTT. This encodes CASSTRTGGSGNTIYF. V usage is TRBV5-1 and J usage is TRBJ1-3; 8 bases are shared with TRBD1. CDR1 SGHRS and CDR2 YFSETQ come from the germline V gene. CDR3 length equals 16 residues. The junction had 6 bases not matched to a gene; V was cut back by 4 bases and J by 0 bases.

As DNA, the CDR3 is TGTGCCAGCAGTTACCCATACCGGGGGGGAGAGCAGTTCTTC. Its protein product is CASSYPYRGGEQFF. The rearrangement uses TRBV6-6 and TRBJ2-1; 8 nucleotides line up with TRBD2. The V gene's germline CDR1 is MNHNY and CDR2 SVGAGI (reference sequence). The CDR3 loop spans 14 amino acids. J was trimmed by 10 bases and V by 2 bases; bases with no gene match: 7.

This rearrangement joins TRBV19 to TRBJ2-4, with 8 positions matching TRBD2. The germline gives CDR1 LNHDA, CDR2 SQIVND (reference sequence). This CDR3 has 15 residues. Trimming took 5 bases from V and 6 from J; bases not matched to a gene: 9. This CDR3 reads CASSPGGNRPNIQYF. The CDR3 coding sequence is TGTGCCAGTAGTCCGGGGGGGAATCGCCCAAACATTCAGTACTTC.

This clone appeared once. The chain joins TRBV5-1 to TRBJ2-1; 10 bases map to TRBD2. V trimming: 2 bases; J trimming: 0 bases; junction bases outside the gene matches: 5. Looked up from germline, CDR1 is SGHRS and CDR2 is YFSETQ. CDR3 length equals 17 residues. The CDR3 loop reads CASSLTSGATSYNEQFF. Written as DNA, the CDR3 is TGCGCCAGCAGCTTAACTAGCGGGGCCACCTCCTACAATGAGCAGTTCTTC. The full variable domain, in which reference TRBV5-1 and TRBJ2-1 provide the parts outside the CDR3, is KAGVTQTPRYLIKTRGQQVTLSCSPISGHRSVSWYQQTPGQGLQFLFEYFSETQRNKGNFPGRFSGRQFSNSRSEMNVSTLELGDSALYLCASSLTSGATSYNEQFFGPGTRLTVL.

This chain uses TRBV28 with TRBJ1-1, with unresolved D. CDR3 size: 11 residues. The germline gives CDR1 MDHEN, CDR2 SYDVKM. The V end was cut by 8 bases, the J end by 13 bases, with 17 bases between. The CDR3 DNA reads TGTGCCAGCGATAGCGGACGGAGGATTTTCTTT. It specifies CASDSGRRIFF.

The rearrangement uses TRBV4-1 and TRBJ1-5; D not certain. Germline lookup yields CDR1 MGHRA and CDR2 YSYEKL. This CDR3 is built from 16 residues. V was clipped by 0 bases and J by 2 bases, with 11 bases between them. The DNA of the CDR3 is TGCGCCAGCAGCCAAGATGGAGGAGGGCGCAATCAGCCCCAGCATTTT. It encodes CASSQDGGGRNQPQHF.

This clone was seen just once. The chain combines TRBV6-5 with TRBJ1-1; the match to TRBD1 covers 8 bases. This CDR3 is built from 13 residues. From germline, CDR1 is MNHEY and CDR2 SVGAGI. V lost 10 bases to trimming and J lost 2 bases; unmatched junction nucleotides: 6. The CDR3 spells CATNTGGNTEAFF. As DNA, the CDR3 is TGTGCCACAAATACAGGGGGAAACACTGAAGCTTTCTTT.

The chain is built from TRBV28 and TRBJ2-1; TRBD1 matches at 7 bases. The CDR3 is 14 residues long. Trimming at V came to 7 bases and at J to 6 bases, leaving 9 bases not matched to a gene. CDR1 is MDHEN, CDR2 SYDVKM, per germline. The CDR3 here is CASMSRDSSNEQFF. In DNA, the CDR3 is TGTGCCAGCATGTCCCGGGACAGCAGCAATGAGCAGTTCTTC.

Here the CDR3 reads CAISDTDTQYF. The CDR3 DNA is TGTGCCATCAGTGATACAGATACGCAGTATTTT. The rearrangement uses TRBV10-3 and TRBJ2-3; unclear D gene. V lost 3 bases and J 3 bases, leaving 1 base between the germline ends. This CDR3 spans 11 amino acids. Per germline, CDR1 ENHRY and CDR2 SYGVKD.